These 9 T cell receptor beta chains originate from one sample sequenced in a study of blood T cells in healthy people across ages. With a J-beta primer mix and a sample-barcoded 5' primer, a second PCR ran 7 to 11 cycles. TCRdb re-called the 5' RACE reads with MiXCR, one entry per CDR3 protein. This table has approximately 880,000 distinct CDR3 sequences, 45% to 50% appearing once. Material: blood. The receptors shown here come from a man in his thirties or forties in good health.

The rearrangement links TRBV29-1 to TRBJ1-4, with no clear D. Germline CDR1 and CDR2: SQVTM and ANQGSEA. Trimming removed 5 bases at V and 8 bases at J, with 6 bases between. The CDR3 runs 10 residues. The CDR3 coding sequence is TGCAGCGTTAGGACGGAAAAACTGTTTTTT. This gives the protein CSVRTEKLFF.

This chain links TRBV27 with TRBJ1-1; D is possibly TRBD1 (6 bases). Germline loops: CDR1 MNHEY, CDR2 SMNVEV (reference sequence). The length of the CDR3 is 14 residues. V dropped 6 bases and J dropped 1 base, with 12 bases sitting between them. The DNA for the CDR3 is TGTGCCAGCAGAAGGACAGACAGGAACACTGAAGCTTTCTTT. This translates into CASRRTDRNTEAFF.

V and J are TRBV6-1 and TRBJ1-1; D is ambiguous. Germline V lookup: CDR1 MNHNS, CDR2 SASEGT. The germline V and J ends were trimmed by 1 base and 0 bases, with 9 bases remaining between them. The CDR3 has 15 amino acids. CDR3 bases: TGTGCCAGCAGTGAAGGTGACCCCATGAACACTGAAGCTTTCTTT. The encoded protein is CASSEGDPMNTEAFF.

The chain has TRBV18 and TRBJ1-5; D is ambiguous. The CDR3 spans 17 residues. Germline CDR1 reads KGHSH; CDR2 reads LQKENI. Trimming stripped 2 bases from V and 0 bases from J, with 14 bases between. The CDR3, as DNA: TGTGCCAGCTCACCATCAGGTCTAGGGCTTAGCAATCAGCCCCAGCATTTT. Its protein product is CASSPSGLGLSNQPQHF. Based on the CDR3 plus reference TRBV18 and TRBJ1-5, the full variable domain is NAGVMQNPRHLVRRRGQEARLRCSPMKGHSHVYWYRQLPEEGLKFMVYLQKENIIDESGMPKERFSAEFPKEGPSILRIQQVVRGDSAAYFCASSPSGLGLSNQPQHFGDGTRLSIL.

This clonotype has more than one count but fewer than ten. DNA for the CDR3: TGTGCCAGCAGCCCTCACTCCGCCTCCTACGAGCAGTACTTC. As protein: CASSPHSASYEQYF. The rearrangement joins TRBV27 to TRBJ2-7; no definite D call. The germline CDR1 and CDR2 sequences are MNHEY and SMNVEV (reference sequence). There are 14 residues in the CDR3. The ends were cut back, 6 bases at V and 0 bases at J, with 12 bases in the middle.

This clonotype was seen a few times. The rearrangement joins TRBV25-1 to TRBJ1-2; the D is unclear. This CDR3 spans 15 amino acids. CDR1 and CDR2 (germline): MGHDK, SYGVNS. V was shortened by 1 base and J by 6 bases, with 15 bases between the two germline ends. CDR3: CASSEFEGYGHGYTF. DNA of the CDR3: TGTGCCAGCAGTGAATTTGAGGGTTATGGACATGGCTACACCTTC.

This clonotype has more than one count but fewer than ten. The chain combines TRBV6-1 with TRBJ1-2; 9 bases are a match to TRBD1. The J segment lost 7 bases and the V segment lost 3 bases, leaving 3 bases of the junction unmatched. This CDR3 has 13 amino acids. Germline assignment: CDR1 MNHNS and CDR2 SASEGT. CDR3 coding DNA: TGTGCCAGCAGTGAGACAGGGGGATCTGGCTACACCTTC. Protein product: CASSETGGSGYTF.

This chain uses TRBV6-4 with TRBJ2-1, with 8 bases lining up with TRBD1. The J call may be in error: the DNA end matches TRBJ2-7 better. CDR3 length equals 15 residues. Germline V lookup: CDR1 MRHNA, CDR2 SNTAGT. CDR3 DNA: TGTGCCAGCAGTGACGGGACAGGTTCCTACAATGAGCAGTACTTC. Its translation is CASSDGTGSYNEQYF.

The rearrangement joins TRBV6-2 or TRBV6-3 to TRBJ1-5; possibly TRBD1 for D (6 bases). V was pared by 8 bases and J by 4 bases, with 12 bases between. Germline CDR1 reads MNHEY; CDR2 reads SVGEGT. The CDR3 has 13 amino acids. The CDR3 nucleotides are TGTGCCAGCGAAGACAGGAGAAATCAGCCCCAGCATTTT. Amino acid sequence: CASEDRRNQPQHF.